This T cell receptor beta chain was observed in a study of cytomegalovirus exposure and HLA in healthy donors. The CDR3 runs 12 residues. Trimming pared 1 base from V and 7 bases from J, leaving 5 bases between. CDR1 KGHSH and CDR2 LQKENI come from the germline V gene. This table comes from immunoSEQ multiplex PCR, and its TCRdb copy is limited to in-frame clones, with some not included. The table includes about 56,000 clones, around 93% detected once. This clonotype originated in a woman younger than 30 in good health and CMV-seropositive. The sequenced sample consisted of PBMCs. J is TRBJ2-1 and V is TRBV18; D is undetermined. The CDR3 loop is CASSPQPNEQFF. CDR3 DNA sequence: TGTGCCAGCTCACCACAGCCTAATGAGCAGTTCTTC.